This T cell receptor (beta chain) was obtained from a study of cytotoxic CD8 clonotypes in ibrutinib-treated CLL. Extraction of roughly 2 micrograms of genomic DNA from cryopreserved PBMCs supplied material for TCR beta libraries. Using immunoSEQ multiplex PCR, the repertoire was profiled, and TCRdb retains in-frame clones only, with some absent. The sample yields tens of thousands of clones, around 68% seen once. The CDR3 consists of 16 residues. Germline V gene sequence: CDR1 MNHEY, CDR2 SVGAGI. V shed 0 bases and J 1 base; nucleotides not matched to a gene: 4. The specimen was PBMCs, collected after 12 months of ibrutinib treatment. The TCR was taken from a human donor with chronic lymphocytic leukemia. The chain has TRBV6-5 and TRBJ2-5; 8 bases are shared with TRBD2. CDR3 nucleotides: TGTGCCAGCAGTTACTCGGCGGGGGGCTTCCAAGAGACCCAGTACTTC. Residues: CASSYSAGGFQETQYF.